This TCR beta chain was sequenced during a study of blood T cells in healthy people across ages (dated by TCRdb to the mid-2010s). Broadly, across the study: Template switching captured roughly one uniquely barcoded TCR beta cDNA molecule per two T cells in model experiments. The study measured age-related changes in TCR beta repertoire diversity using deep sequencing normalized with unique cDNA molecular identifiers. Using the same blood draw, the study looked at two additional independent replicas of 1 million unique cDNA reads for two donors, one aged 18 to 30 and the other aged 80 or older. Four age groups were formed from the donors: young (average approximately 15 years), middle-aged (approximately 39), aged (roughly 58) and long-lived (around 82). To avoid experimental bias, donors of different ages were distributed randomly across sequencing lanes.

Beyond this particular receptor, the publication reports: Because profiling used bulk unsorted PBMCs, naive and antigen-experienced compartments could not be compared conclusively. There was a strong correlation between observed TCR beta diversity and the percentage of naive T cells measured by flow cytometry. Compared with the aged group, the long-lived group had more naive CD4+ T cells, fewer expanded clones and increased TCR diversity, suggesting age selection. Estimates of total diversity based on one million sequenced T cells were regarded as lower bounds and as underestimates. Because the CMV infection status of the donors was unknown, age-related changes in expanded clonotypes may potentially have been confounded. Observed TCR beta diversity per million T cells fell roughly linearly with age, and a significant reduction was already apparent by age roughly 40.

This clonotype was seen a few times. Its cognate antigen has yet to be identified. There are no base qualities to consult, and no much larger clone falls within one base. V loses 5 bases, J loses 7 bases, and the germline ends lie 9 bases apart. The germline V gene encodes CDR1 SGHAT and CDR2 FQDESV (reference sequence). The CDR3 holds 13 amino acids from the cysteine to the phenylalanine. Only the CDR3 DNA stays, 39 bases, in frame from base 1. Receptor amplification or capture employed 5' RACE. Sequenced on an Illumina HiSeq 2500. A second PCR of roughly 7 to 11 cycles was performed with a sample-barcoded 5' primer and a J-beta primer mix. A template-switch 5' adaptor carrying 12 random nucleotides introduced a unique molecular identifier onto each TCR beta cDNA molecule. Each sample yielded at least 3 million CDR3-containing paired-end reads. First-strand cDNA synthesis was performed from all RNA using the Mint cDNA synthesis kit, with priming by a TRBC-specific oligonucleotide. All cDNA was treated with uracil-DNA glycosylase and then went through a first 18-cycle PCR with the universal primers M1SS and BC2_uni_R. Concerning the study's data processing: For normalization, 1 million high-quality reads were randomly selected from each sample, with every read carrying a distinct molecular identifier. Instead of being binned into consensus sequences, reads with shared molecular identifiers were discarded. MiTCR, run with a Q25 quality threshold and the strictest error-elimination algorithm, handled CDR3 identification, clonotype clustering and error correction. A nonparametric unseen species model with Euler transformation was used to estimate lower-bound total TCR beta diversity. TCRdb applied fastp at Q25 and MiXCR to the public reads, then kept only in-frame beta chains. Rows with a matching CDR3 protein are joined into one entry that keeps the most common DNA and genes. Clone size and V and J calls follow TCRdb, not the original study. Counted in this sample were approximately 730,000 distinct CDR3 sequences; approximately 43% of them appeared once. The top ten constitute roughly 19% of the sample.

Donors were approximately 42 systemically healthy Caucasian individuals from Russia aged roughly 6 to 100 years. Ten milliliters of peripheral blood were drawn from each donor into EDTA-treated Vacutainer tubes. Ficoll-Paque density-gradient centrifugation was used to isolate PBMCs, with at least 6 million obtained per sample. Total RNA, at least 5.5 micrograms per sample, was extracted from PBMCs with Trizol reagent. Naive CD45RAhigh/CD27high T cell percentages were measured by flow cytometry on a PBMC aliquot from every donor. The sample comprised blood. The TCR was taken from a woman in her sixties or seventies in good health. Recombination linked TRBV11-1 to TRBJ1-6; the D gene cannot be named for sure. The encoded CDR3 is CASSSGENSPLHF. DNA sequence: TGTGCCAGCAGCAGTGGAGAGAATTCACCCCTCCACTTT.